This T cell receptor (beta chain) was captured by sequencing in a study of T cells after yellow fever vaccination. Study-level information: Memory subsets EM, EMRA, CM and Tscm were separated by sorting based on CD3, CD45RA, CCR7 and CD95. Study-wide results and limits: Primary-vaccination clones mostly resurfaced post-booster (just under 98% CD4, roughly 90% CD8). The study found a weaker secondary response that peaked faster, day 5 versus 15.

Researchers made TCR cDNA using 5'RACE template switching, and this step added a universal primer site and UMIs. TCRdb reprocessed the 5' RACE reads via MiXCR and lists one record per CDR3 protein. The sample includes about 4,800 distinct CDR3 sequences, 7.5% to 9.5% of them seen just once. The CDR3 has 15 residues. The germline CDR1 and CDR2 sequences are SGHRS and YFSETQ. Trimming took off 1 base at V and 5 bases at J, with 13 bases between the two ends. This clonotype was counted at least ten times. The source is a man between 18 and 35 years old who received the YFV17D yellow fever vaccine. The specimen was PBMCs, either bulk or a sorted T-cell subset (CD4+, CD8+, memory, or dextramer-sorted; not recorded which), collected more than 40 days after the first yellow fever vaccination. V and J are TRBV5-1 and TRBJ1-5, with no clear D. CDR3 residues: CASSLTWGTDQPQHF. The CDR3 nucleotides read TGCGCCAGCAGCTTGACATGGGGAACGGATCAGCCCCAGCATTTT.